This T cell receptor (beta chain) was sequenced in a study of CD8+ T cells in alopecia areata. Treatment reported: oral pan-JAK inhibitor, 5-10 mg twice daily. CDR3 length: 14 residues. V was pared by 6 bases and J by 1 base, with 13 bases between. The germline gives CDR1 SGHRS, CDR2 YFSETQ. With respect to this clone: The antigen is unknown.

RNA extraction and reverse transcription yielded cDNA as sequencing template. This table comes from immunoSEQ multiplex PCR, and its TCRdb copy is limited to in-frame clones, with some not included. The table shows about 190,000 clones, with roughly three fifths occurring only once. General study results and limits: Tissue-resident alphabeta T cells belonging to normal skin likewise get sequenced within scalp specimens.

This rearrangement joins TRBV5-1 to TRBJ1-1; weak D call: TRBD1 (6 bases). The receptor comes from a human donor with alopecia areata. This specimen consisted of CD4+ T cells sorted from blood, obtained at week 4, from a patient treated with tofacitinib. Here the CDR3 DNA reads TGCGCCAGCAACTGGGGGGCCACGAACACTGAAGCTTTCTTT. Its protein product is CASNWGATNTEAFF.